The T cell receptor beta chain under discussion was sequenced for a study of blood T cell repertoires in COVID-19. Clones were sequenced by immunoSEQ multiplex PCR, and TCRdb holds only the in-frame ones, with some missing. The repertoire includes tens of thousands of clones, around 82% of them detected once, and under 11% sits in the top ten. The CDR3 loop spans 14 amino acids. Trimming removed 1 base from V and 7 bases from J, with 12 bases in between. CDR1 is SGHRS and CDR2 is YFSETQ in the germline V gene. This TCR was recovered from a man in his sixties with acute or convalescent COVID-19. The chain uses TRBV5-1 and TRBJ1-5; D possibly corresponds to TRBD1 (5 bases). Sequences were obtained from peripheral blood. The CDR3 sequence: CASSLYGREQPQHF. CDR3 coding DNA: TGCGCCAGCAGCTTGTATGGCAGGGAACAGCCCCAGCATTTT.